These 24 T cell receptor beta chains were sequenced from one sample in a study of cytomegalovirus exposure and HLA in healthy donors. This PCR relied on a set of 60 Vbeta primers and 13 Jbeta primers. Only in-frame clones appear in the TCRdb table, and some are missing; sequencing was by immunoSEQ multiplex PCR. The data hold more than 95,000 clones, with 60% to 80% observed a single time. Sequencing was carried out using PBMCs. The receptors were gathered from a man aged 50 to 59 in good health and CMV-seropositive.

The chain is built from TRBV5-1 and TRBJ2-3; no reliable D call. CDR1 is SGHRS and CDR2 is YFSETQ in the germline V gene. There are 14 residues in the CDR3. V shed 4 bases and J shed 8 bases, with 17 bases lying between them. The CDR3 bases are TGCGCCAGCAGCCCCAGGTGCCCACATTGTACGCAGTATTTT. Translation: CASSPRCPHCTQYF.

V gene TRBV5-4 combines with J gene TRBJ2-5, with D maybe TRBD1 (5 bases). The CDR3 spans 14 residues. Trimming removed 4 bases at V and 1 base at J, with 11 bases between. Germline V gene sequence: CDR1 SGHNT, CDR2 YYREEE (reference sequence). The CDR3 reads CASSRGQGQETQYF. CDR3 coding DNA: TGTGCCAGCAGCCGTGGCCAGGGCCAAGAGACCCAGTACTTC.

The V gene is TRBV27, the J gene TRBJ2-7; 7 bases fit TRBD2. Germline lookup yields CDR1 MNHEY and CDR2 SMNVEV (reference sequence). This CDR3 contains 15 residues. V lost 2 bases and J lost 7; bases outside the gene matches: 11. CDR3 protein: CASSLSGRALGEQYF. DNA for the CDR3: TGTGCCAGCAGTTTAAGTGGGAGGGCCCTGGGGGAGCAGTACTTC.

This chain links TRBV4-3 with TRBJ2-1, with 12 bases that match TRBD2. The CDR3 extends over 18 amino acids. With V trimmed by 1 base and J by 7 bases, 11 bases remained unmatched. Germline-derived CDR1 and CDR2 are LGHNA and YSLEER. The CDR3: CASSQVGSSGRAGNEQFF. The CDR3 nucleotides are TGCGCCAGCAGCCAAGTTGGCTCTAGCGGGAGGGCCGGGAATGAGCAGTTCTTC.

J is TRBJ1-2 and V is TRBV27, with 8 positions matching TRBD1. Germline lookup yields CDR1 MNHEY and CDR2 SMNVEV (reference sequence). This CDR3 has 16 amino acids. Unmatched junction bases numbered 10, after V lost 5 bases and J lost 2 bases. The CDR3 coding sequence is TGTGCCAGCAGTCAGAGGGGGGACAGGTTGAACTATGGCTACACCTTC. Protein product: CASSQRGDRLNYGYTF.

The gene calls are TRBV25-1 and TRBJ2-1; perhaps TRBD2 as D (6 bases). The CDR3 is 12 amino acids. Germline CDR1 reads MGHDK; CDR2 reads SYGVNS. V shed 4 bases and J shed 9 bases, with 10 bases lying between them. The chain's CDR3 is CASSAGAGEQFF. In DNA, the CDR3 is TGTGCCAGCAGTGCTGGAGCGGGTGAGCAGTTCTTC.

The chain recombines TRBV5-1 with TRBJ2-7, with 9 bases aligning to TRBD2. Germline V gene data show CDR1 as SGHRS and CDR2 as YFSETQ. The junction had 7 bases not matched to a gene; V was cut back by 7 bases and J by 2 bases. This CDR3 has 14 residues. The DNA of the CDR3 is TGCGCCAGCTGCGCGGGGGGGCCCCCCTACGAGCAGTACTTC. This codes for CASCAGGPPYEQYF.

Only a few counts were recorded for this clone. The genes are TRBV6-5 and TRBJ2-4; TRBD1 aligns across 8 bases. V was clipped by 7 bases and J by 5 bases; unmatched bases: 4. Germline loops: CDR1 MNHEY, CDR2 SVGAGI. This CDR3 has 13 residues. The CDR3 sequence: CASIQGAQNIQYF. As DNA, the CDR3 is TGTGCCAGCATTCAGGGGGCCCAAAACATTCAGTACTTC.

CDR3 coding DNA: TGTGCCAGCAGCTTAAATGCGGGGACTAGCGGGACCCACGAGCAGTACTTC. Residues: CASSLNAGTSGTHEQYF. The gene calls are TRBV7-7 and TRBJ2-7; TRBD2 aligns across 13 bases. J lost 5 bases, V lost 2 bases, and 9 bases had no gene match. Germline V gene data show CDR1 as SSHAT and CDR2 as FNYEAQ (reference sequence). The CDR3 covers 17 residues.

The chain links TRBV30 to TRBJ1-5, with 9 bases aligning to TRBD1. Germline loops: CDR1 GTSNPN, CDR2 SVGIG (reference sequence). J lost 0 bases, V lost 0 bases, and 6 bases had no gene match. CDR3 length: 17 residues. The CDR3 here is CAWSVGDRVNSNQPQHF. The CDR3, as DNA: TGTGCCTGGAGTGTAGGGGACAGGGTGAATAGCAATCAGCCCCAGCATTTT. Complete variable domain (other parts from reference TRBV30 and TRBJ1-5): SQTIHQWPATLVQPVGSPLSLECTVEGTSNPNLYWYRQAAGRGLQLLFYSVGIGQISSEVPQNLSASRPQDRQFILSSKKLLLSDSGFYLCAWSVGDRVNSNQPQHFGDGTRLSIL.

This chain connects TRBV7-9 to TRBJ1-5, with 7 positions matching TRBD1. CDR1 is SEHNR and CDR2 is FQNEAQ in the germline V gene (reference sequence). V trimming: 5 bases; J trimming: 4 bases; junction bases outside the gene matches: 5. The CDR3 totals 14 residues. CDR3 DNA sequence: TGTGCCAGCAGCCGAGACAGGGAAAATCAGCCCCAGCATTTT. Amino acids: CASSRDRENQPQHF.

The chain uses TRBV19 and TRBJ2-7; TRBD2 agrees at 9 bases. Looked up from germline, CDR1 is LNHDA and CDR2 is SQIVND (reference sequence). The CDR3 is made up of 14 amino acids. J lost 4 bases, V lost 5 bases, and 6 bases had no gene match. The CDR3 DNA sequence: TGTGCCAGTAGTCCGGGACTAGCTGGTTACGAGCAGTACTTC. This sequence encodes CASSPGLAGYEQYF.

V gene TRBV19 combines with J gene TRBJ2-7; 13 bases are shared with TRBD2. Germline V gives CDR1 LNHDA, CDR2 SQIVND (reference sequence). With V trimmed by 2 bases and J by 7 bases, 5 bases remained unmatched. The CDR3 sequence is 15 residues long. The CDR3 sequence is CASSITSGRVSEQYF. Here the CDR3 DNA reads TGTGCCAGTAGTATAACTAGCGGGAGGGTTTCGGAGCAGTACTTC.

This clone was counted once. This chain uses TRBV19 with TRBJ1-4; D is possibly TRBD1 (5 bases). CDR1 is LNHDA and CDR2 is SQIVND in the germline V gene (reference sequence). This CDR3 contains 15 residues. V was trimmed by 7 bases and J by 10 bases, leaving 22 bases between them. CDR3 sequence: CASTDYNGRRGKLFF. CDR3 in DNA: TGTGCCAGTACCGATTACAACGGACGGAGGGGAAAACTGTTTTTT.

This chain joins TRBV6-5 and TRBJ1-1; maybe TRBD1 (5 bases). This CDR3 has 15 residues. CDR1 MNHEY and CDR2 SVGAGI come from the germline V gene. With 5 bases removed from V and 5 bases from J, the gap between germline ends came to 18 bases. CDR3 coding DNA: TGTGCCAGCAGTCGACTAGGGACTACCGGGACTGAAGCTTTCTTT. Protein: CASSRLGTTGTEAFF.

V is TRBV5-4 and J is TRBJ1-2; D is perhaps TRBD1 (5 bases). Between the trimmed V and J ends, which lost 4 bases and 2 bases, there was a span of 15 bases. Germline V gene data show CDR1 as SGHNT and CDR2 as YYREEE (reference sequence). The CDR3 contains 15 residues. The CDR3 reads CASSPPGRGNYGYTF. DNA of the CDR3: TGTGCCAGCAGCCCGCCGGGGAGGGGAAACTATGGCTACACCTTC.

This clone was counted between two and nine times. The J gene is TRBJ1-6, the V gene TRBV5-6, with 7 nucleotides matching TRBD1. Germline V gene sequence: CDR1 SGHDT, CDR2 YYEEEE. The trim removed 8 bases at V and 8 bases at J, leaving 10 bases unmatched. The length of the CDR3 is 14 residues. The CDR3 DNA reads TGTGCCAGTACACTAGGGGGCGGATATTCACCCCTCCACTTT. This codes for CASTLGGGYSPLHF. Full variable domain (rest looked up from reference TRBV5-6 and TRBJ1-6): DAGVTQSPTHLIKTRGQQVTLRCSPKSGHDTVSWYQQALGQGPQFIFQYYEEEERQRGNFPDRFSGHQFPNYSSELNVNALLLGDSALYLCASTLGGGYSPLHFGNGTRLTVT.

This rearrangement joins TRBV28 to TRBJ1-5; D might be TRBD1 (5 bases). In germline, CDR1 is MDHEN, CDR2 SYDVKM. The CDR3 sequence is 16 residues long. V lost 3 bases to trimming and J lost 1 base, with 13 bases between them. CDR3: CASSLAGAQSNQPQHF. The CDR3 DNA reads TGTGCCAGCAGTTTGGCTGGGGCCCAGAGCAATCAGCCCCAGCATTTT.

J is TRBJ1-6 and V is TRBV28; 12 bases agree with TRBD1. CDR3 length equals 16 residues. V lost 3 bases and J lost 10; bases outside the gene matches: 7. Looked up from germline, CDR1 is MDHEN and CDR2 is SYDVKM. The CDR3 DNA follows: TGTGCCAGCAGTTTCCCGCGCGGGACAGGGGGCTCACCCCTCCACTTT. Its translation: CASSFPRGTGGSPLHF.

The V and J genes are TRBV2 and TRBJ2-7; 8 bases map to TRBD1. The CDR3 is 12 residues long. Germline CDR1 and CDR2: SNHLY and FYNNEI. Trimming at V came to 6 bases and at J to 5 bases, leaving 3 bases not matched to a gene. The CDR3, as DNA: TGTGCCAGCAGGGCGACAGGGGACGAGCAGTACTTC. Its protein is CASRATGDEQYF.

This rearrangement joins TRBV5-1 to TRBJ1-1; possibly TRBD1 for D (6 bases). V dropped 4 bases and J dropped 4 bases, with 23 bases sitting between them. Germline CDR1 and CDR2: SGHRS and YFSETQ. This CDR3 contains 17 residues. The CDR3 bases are TGCGCCAGCAGCGTGGGGGGCACGACAGGCGGGGGCACTGAAGCTTTCTTT. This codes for CASSVGGTTGGGTEAFF. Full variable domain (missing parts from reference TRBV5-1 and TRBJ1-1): KAGVTQTPRYLIKTRGQQVTLSCSPISGHRSVSWYQQTPGQGLQFLFEYFSETQRNKGNFPGRFSGRQFSNSRSEMNVSTLELGDSALYLCASSVGGTTGGGTEAFFGQGTRLTVV.

The CDR3 coding sequence is TGCGCCAGCAGTGAGTCCCCTAGTGCGGTTGAGCAGTTCTTC. Protein product: CASSESPSAVEQFF. The chain has TRBV10-1 and TRBJ2-1; D unclear. CDR1 is WNHNN and CDR2 is SYGVQD in the germline V gene (reference sequence). Between the trimmed V and J ends, which lost 0 bases and 9 bases, there was a span of 12 bases. The CDR3 sequence is 14 residues long.

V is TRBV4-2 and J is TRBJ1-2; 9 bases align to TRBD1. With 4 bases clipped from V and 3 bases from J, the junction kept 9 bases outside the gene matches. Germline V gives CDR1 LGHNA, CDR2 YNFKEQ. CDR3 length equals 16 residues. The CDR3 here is CASSPSRDRVDYGYTF. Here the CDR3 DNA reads TGTGCCAGCAGCCCTTCCCGGGACAGGGTCGACTATGGCTACACCTTC.

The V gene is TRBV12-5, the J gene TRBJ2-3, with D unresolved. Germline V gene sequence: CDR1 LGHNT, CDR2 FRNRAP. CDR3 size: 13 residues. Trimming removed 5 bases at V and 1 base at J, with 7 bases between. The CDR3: CASGTQGTDTQYF. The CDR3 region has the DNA TGTGCTAGTGGTACCCAGGGCACAGATACGCAGTATTTT.